This T cell receptor (beta chain) appears in the sequencing data of a study of blood T cell repertoires in COVID-19. Cohort allocation depended upon clinical history that participants reported. Looked up from germline, CDR1 is SGHNT and CDR2 is YYREEE (reference sequence). V lost 2 bases to trimming and J lost 3 bases, with 13 bases between them. The CDR3 is made up of 15 amino acids. Assay used: immunoSEQ multiplex PCR; TCRdb lists only in-frame clones, some missing. Among hundreds of thousands of clones listed, about four fifths were seen once. This chain uses TRBV5-4 with TRBJ2-3; D perhaps matches TRBD2 (5 bases). The source is a woman aged 40 to 55 who had been exposed to COVID-19. The material sequenced was PBMCs or T cells enriched from blood (not recorded which). The CDR3 is CASSFRHGVTDTQYF. The CDR3 DNA is TGTGCCAGCAGCTTCAGGCACGGGGTGACAGATACGCAGTATTTT.